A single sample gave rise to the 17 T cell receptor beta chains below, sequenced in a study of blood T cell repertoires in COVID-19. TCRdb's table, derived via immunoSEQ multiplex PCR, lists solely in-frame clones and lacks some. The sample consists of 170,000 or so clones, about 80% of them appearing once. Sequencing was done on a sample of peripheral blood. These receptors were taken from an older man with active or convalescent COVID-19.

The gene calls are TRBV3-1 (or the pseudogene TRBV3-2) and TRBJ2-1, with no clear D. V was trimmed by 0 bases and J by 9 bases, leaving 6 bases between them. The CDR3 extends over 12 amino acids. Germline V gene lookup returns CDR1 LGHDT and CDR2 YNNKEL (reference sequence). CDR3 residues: CASSQDLFEQFF. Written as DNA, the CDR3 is TGTGCCAGCAGCCAAGACCTCTTTGAGCAGTTCTTC.

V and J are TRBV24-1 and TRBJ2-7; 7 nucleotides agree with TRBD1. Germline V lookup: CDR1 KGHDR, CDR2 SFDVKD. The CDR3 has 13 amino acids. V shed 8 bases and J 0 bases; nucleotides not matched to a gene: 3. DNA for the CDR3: TGTGCCACCACCTGGGACAGCTCCTACGAGCAGTACTTC. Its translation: CATTWDSSYEQYF.

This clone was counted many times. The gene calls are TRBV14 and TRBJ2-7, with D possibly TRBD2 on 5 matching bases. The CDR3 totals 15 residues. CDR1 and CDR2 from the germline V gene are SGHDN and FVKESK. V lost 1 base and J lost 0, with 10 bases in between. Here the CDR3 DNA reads TGTGCCAGCAGCCAAGCGGGAAGGTACTCCTACGAGCAGTACTTC. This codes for CASSQAGRYSYEQYF.

The CDR3 DNA sequence: TGTGCCAGCAGCTTAAGGGACAGGGAGGGAGGCTACACCTTC. Its protein is CASSLRDREGGYTF. The chain employs TRBV7-9 and TRBJ1-2, with 9 nucleotides matching TRBD1. J gave up 8 bases and V 2 bases, and 6 bases lay outside the gene matches. Germline CDR1 reads SEHNR; CDR2 reads FQNEAQ (reference sequence). This CDR3 is built from 14 residues.

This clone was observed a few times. CDR3 region: CASSLGAGQPQHF. The CDR3 bases are TGTGCCAGCAGCTTGGGGGCTGGTCAGCCCCAGCATTTT. The chain uses TRBV7-9 and TRBJ1-5; perhaps TRBD1 as D (6 bases). The CDR3 covers 13 residues. Germline CDR1 SEHNR, CDR2 FQNEAQ (reference sequence). Trimming cost V 3 bases and J 6 bases, with 9 bases left between them.

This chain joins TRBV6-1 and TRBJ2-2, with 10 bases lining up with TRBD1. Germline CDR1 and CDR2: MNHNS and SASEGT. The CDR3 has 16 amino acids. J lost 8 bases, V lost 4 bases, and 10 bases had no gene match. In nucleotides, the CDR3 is TGTGCCAGCAGTGGCCCCCGGACAGGGGGGGAGGGGGAGCTGTTTTTT. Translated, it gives CASSGPRTGGEGELFF.

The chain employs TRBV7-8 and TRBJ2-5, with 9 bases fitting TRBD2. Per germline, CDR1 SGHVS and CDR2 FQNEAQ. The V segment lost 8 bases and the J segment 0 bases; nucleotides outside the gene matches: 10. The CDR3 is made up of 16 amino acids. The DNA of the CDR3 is TGTGCCAGCGCTTTTTGGCTAGCGGGGCACCAAGAGACCCAGTACTTC. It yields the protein CASAFWLAGHQETQYF.

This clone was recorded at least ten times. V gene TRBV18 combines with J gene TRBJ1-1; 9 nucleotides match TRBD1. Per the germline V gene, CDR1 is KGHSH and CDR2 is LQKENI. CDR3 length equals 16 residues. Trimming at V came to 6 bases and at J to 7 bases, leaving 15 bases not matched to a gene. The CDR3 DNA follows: TGTGCCAGCTCCACAAGCCGGGACAGGGTAGTAGATGAAGCTTTCTTT. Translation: CASSTSRDRVVDEAFF.

The CDR3 reads CASSQGAERGNTEAFF. CDR3 sequence (DNA): TGTGCCAGCAGCCAAGGGGCAGAGCGGGGGAACACTGAAGCTTTCTTT. The chain recombines TRBV14 with TRBJ1-1; no clear D gene. The CDR3 has 16 residues. Germline V lookup: CDR1 SGHDN, CDR2 FVKESK. With 1 base removed from V and 1 base from J, the gap between germline ends came to 13 bases.

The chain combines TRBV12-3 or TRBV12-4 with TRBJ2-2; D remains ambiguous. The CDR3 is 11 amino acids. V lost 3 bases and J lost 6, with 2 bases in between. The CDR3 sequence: CASSFAGELFF. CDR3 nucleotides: TGTGCCAGCAGTTTCGCCGGGGAGCTGTTTTTT.

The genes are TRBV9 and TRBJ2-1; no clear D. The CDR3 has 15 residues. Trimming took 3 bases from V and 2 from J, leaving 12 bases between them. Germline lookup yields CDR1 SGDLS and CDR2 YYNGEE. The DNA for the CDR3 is TGTGCCAGCAGCGCAGCGACCCCGCCCTACAATGAGCAGTTCTTC. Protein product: CASSAATPPYNEQFF.

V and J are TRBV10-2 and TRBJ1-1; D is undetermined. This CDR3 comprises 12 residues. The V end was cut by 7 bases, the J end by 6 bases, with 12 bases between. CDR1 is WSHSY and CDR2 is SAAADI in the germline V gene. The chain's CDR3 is CASTGDIAEAFF. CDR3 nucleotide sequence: TGCGCCAGCACCGGGGATATCGCTGAAGCTTTCTTT.

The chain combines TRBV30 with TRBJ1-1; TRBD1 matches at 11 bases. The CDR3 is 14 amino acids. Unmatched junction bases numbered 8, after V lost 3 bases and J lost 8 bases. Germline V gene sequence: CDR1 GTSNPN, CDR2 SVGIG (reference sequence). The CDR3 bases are TGTGCCTGGAGCCCCGGGACAGGGGGAGTGGAAGCTTTCTTT. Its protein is CAWSPGTGGVEAFF.

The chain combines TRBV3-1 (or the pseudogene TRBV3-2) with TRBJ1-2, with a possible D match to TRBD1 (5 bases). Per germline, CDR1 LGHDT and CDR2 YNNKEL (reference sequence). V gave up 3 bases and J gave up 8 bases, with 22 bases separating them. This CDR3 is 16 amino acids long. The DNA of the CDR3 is TGTGCCAGCAGCCATTCCTTCGGGATCGGGGGGAGCGGCTACACCTTC. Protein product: CASSHSFGIGGSGYTF.

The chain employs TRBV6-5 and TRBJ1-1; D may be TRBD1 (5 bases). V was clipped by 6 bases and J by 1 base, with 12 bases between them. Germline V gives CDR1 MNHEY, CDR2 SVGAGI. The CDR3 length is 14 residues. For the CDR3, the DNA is TGTGCCAGCAGCCAGACACAGGCGAACACTGAAGCTTTCTTT. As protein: CASSQTQANTEAFF.

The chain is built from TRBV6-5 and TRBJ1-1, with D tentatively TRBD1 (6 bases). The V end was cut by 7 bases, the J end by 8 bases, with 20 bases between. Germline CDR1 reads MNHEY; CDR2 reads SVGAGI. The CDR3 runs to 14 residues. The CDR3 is CASTLPGGGQEAFF. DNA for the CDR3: TGTGCCAGCACCCTCCCTGGCGGGGGCCAGGAAGCTTTCTTT.

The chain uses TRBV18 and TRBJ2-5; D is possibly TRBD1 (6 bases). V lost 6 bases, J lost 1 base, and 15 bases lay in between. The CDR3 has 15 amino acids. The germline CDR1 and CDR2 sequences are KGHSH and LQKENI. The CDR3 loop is CASSPYRALQETQYF. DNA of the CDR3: TGTGCCAGCTCGCCGTACAGGGCACTCCAAGAGACCCAGTACTTC.